Given below is one T cell receptor (beta chain) in context. This clonotype was detected ten times or more. The antigen it recognizes is unknown. Base qualities are not recorded, but no much larger clone differs from it by a single base. This entry comes from a study of CD8+CD57+ T cells in acquired aplastic anemia (dated by TCRdb to the late 2010s). In terms of the full investigation: A mean of around 3 ug of DNA, ranging from roughly 0.19 to 30 ug, was extracted from sorted CD4+ and CD8+ cells. CD8+CD57+ expansion was defined as a frequency above the mean frequency observed in healthy subjects. On the study overall, not on this receptor specifically: Fewer than 30 CD8+ CDR3 sequences were found in both patients and controls but appeared to be highly expressed in patients and within the immunodominant clones of the patients. No significant difference in CD8+ Simpson's diversity was found between patients and healthy controls (P=0.060).

The patients picked for sequencing were ones in whom flow cytometry had shown an expansion of CD8+CD57+ cells. Every patient had a diagnosis of severe acquired aplastic anemia based on International Study of Aplastic Anemia and Agranulocytosis and Camitta criteria. No therapy had been received by the patients at the time of blood sampling. The study deep-sequenced TCR repertoires of sorted CD4+ and CD8+ blood T cells from severe aplastic anemia patients and healthy subjects. Patients were enrolled under clinicaltrials.gov protocols 00001620, 01623167, 00001397, 00071045, 00081523 and 00961064 in the USA. Ficoll-Paque density gradient centrifugation was used to isolate peripheral blood mononuclear cells. Before DNA extraction, CD4+ and CD8+ T cells were sorted with FACS or magnetic beads. The germline V gene provides CDR1 MNHEY and CDR2 SVGAGI. V and J lose 4 bases and 1 base, and a span of 10 bases separates them. The CDR3 sequence holds 14 residues, the cysteine and phenylalanine included. The read is trimmed to its CDR3 DNA, 42 bases read in frame from base 1.

TCR beta VDJ combination and CDR3 sequence profiling used genomic DNA as the template. An Illumina HiSeq 2000 was used for TCR repertoire sequencing. Per the authors' processing: Repertoire assessment relied on Simpson's diversity index, CDR3 size and DJ length profiles, and TRBV/TRBJ rearrangement plots. The most abundant DNA sequence in the deep sequencing data was defined as the immunodominant clone. CDR3 amino acid sequences were screened for sharing across subjects and compared with published repertoires and the VDJdb database. TCRdb reprocessed the public reads (quality trimming at Q25 with fastp, clone calling with MiXCR) and kept in-frame beta chains. CDR3 protein duplicates are merged, each entry listing the most common genes and DNA. What appears here as the V and J calls and clone size reflects TCRdb's work, not the paper's. A total of 150,000 or so distinct CDR3 sequences appear in this sample, about 50% of them only once. The top ten hold about an eighth of the sample.

The sequence was obtained from a human donor with aplastic anemia. The chain joins TRBV6-5 to TRBJ1-1, and TRBD1 may be the D gene, going by 5 matching bases. The specimen was sorted CD4+, CD8+, or CD8+CD57+ T cells (not recorded which) from PBMCs. Read as DNA, the sequence is TGTGCCAGCAGTTTCGTCCAGGGGAACACTGAAGCTTTCTTT. Its product reads: CASSFVQGNTEAFF.